One T cell receptor beta chain is described in this entry. Its specificity is unknown. Sorted-subset replicate PCR reactions contained roughly 200 ng DNA, corresponding to approximately 30,000 T cell genomes. TCRdb's copy holds only in-frame clones and misses some; the assay was immunoSEQ multiplex PCR. The repertoire consists of roughly 590,000 clones, with about 95% occurring once and the leading ten covering around 0.097%. The V gene's germline CDR1 is MNHNS and CDR2 SASEGT. V lost 3 bases and J 4 bases, leaving 15 bases between the germline ends. This CDR3 has 15 residues. The data were obtained in a study of shared clonotypes between healthy human individuals. Findings and caveats of the study: The sole specimen, blood, was sampled, and tissue repertoires likely differ. Of the naive CD4 clonotypes, around 5% were shared across several donors. Across subsets, estimated richness was generally greater for naive than for memory populations.

CD45RO negativity and positive selection for CCR7 defined naive CD8 cells, a population that excluded terminally differentiated effector memory CD45RA+ cells. The V and J genes are TRBV6-1 and TRBJ1-1, with D possibly TRBD1 on 6 matching bases. The source is a woman in her 30s in good health. The specimen was naive CD8+ T cells sorted from blood. DNA for the CDR3: TGTGCCAGCAGTGATATGGGGGCCCAGGCCACTGAAGCTTTCTTT. Residues: CASSDMGAQATEAFF.